This T cell receptor beta chain came from a study of blood T cells in healthy people across ages. Study-level points and caveats: Aged donors had fewer naive CD4+ cells and lower diversity than long-lived donors. The percentage of naive T cells correlated strongly with TCR beta diversity. Diversity of TCR beta per million T cells declined in a roughly linear way with age.

Healthy Russian Caucasian donors spanned ages about 6 to 95 years. The CDR3 consists of 15 residues. V lost 3 bases to trimming and J lost 5 bases; unmatched junction nucleotides: 2. The germline V gene has CDR1 SGHTA and CDR2 FQGNSA. Details on this clonotype: Its antigen remains unknown.

A second PCR of 7 to 11 cycles used a sample-barcoded 5' primer and a J-beta primer mix. TCRdb re-called the 5' RACE reads with MiXCR, one entry per CDR3 protein. The data hold roughly 640,000 distinct CDR3 sequences, with roughly 31% observed a single time. The sequencing sample was made of blood. The TCR comes from an elderly woman in good health. The genes are TRBV7-2 and TRBJ1-4, with 11 bases fitting TRBD1. CDR3 region: CASSLGQGVNEKLFF. CDR3 nucleotides: TGTGCCAGCAGCTTGGGACAGGGGGTCAATGAAAAACTGTTTTTT.